The T cell receptor beta chain described here comes from a study of blood T cells in healthy people across ages. Study-wide points: The study lacked donor CMV status, which possibly confounded expanded clonotype changes.

The CDR3 spans 16 residues. V lost 11 bases and J lost 0; bases outside the gene matches: 15. Germline CDR1 and CDR2: SNHLY and FYNNEI. With respect to this clonotype: Its specificity is unknown.

The total RNA that was extracted per sample amounted to at least 5 micrograms. For the second PCR, which ran for about 7 to 12 cycles, a sample-barcoded 5' primer and a J-beta primer mix were used. TCRdb reanalysed the 5' RACE reads using MiXCR and keeps one entry per CDR3 protein. The repertoire consists of about 650,000 distinct CDR3 sequences, with roughly 30% occurring once and the leading ten covering 15%. The clonotype originates from a woman of 80 years or more in good health. The chain uses TRBV2 and TRBJ1-1, with 7 nucleotides matching TRBD1. The material sequenced was blood. The CDR3, as DNA: TGTGCCTCTCGGCGGGACAGCCCCTTCATGAACACTGAAGCTTTCTTT. Its translation: CASRRDSPFMNTEAFF.